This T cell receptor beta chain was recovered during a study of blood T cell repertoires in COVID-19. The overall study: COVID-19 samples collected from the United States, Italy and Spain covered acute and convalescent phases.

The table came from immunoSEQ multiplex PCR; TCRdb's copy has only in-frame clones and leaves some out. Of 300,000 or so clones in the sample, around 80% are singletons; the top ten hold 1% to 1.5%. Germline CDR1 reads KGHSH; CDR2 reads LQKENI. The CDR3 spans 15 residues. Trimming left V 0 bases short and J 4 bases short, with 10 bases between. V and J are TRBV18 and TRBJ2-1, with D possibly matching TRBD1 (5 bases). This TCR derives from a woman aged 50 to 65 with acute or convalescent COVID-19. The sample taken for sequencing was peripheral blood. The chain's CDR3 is CASSPPRQGYNEQFF. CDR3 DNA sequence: TGTGCCAGCTCACCACCGAGGCAGGGATACAATGAGCAGTTCTTC.